This is a list of T cell receptor beta chains from one sample in a study of neurological immune-mediated disorders. TCRdb re-called the 5' RACE reads with MiXCR, one entry per CDR3 protein. The sample lists around 42,000 distinct CDR3 sequences, roughly 12% occurring once. Sequences were obtained from PBMCs. The receptors stem from a man under 40 in good health. CDR3s include the opening cysteine and the closing phenylalanine or tryptophan. A D gene is named only where the DNA matches it firmly. Size tells how often a clone was seen (once, few, many) or the class of an expanded clone, and some rows leave it out.

DNA	CDR3	size	V	D	J
TGTGCCAGCAGTGAGCAGGGGGCAACTAATGAAAAACTGTTTTTT	CASSEQGATNEKLFF	many	TRBV7-8	TRBD1	TRBJ1-4
TGCAGCGTGACGGGCGTTTCCACAGATACGCAGTATTTT	CSVTGVSTDTQYF	.	TRBV29-1	.	TRBJ2-3
TGTGCCAGCAGTTACGGGGCAGATAACACCGGGGAGCTGTTTTTT	CASSYGADNTGELFF	many	TRBV6-2/TRBV6-3	.	TRBJ2-2
TGTGCCAGCAGTGTTGTACTAGCGGGCGAGCAGTTCTTC	CASSVVLAGEQFF	many	TRBV3-1	TRBD2	TRBJ2-1
TGTGCCAGCAGCCAACTAGCGGGCACAGATACGCAGTATTTT	CASSQLAGTDTQYF	many	TRBV3-1	TRBD2	TRBJ2-3
TGCAGGGTAGCTACGGGACTAGCGGGAGGCGAGCAGTACTTC	CRVATGLAGGEQYF	many	TRBV20-1	TRBD2	TRBJ2-7
TGTGCCAGCAGCTTAGCAGGCGGTAACACTGAAGCTTTCTTT	CASSLAGGNTEAFF	many	TRBV7-9	.	TRBJ1-1
TGTGCCTGGAGTGGTACGCTGAACTACGAGCAGTACTTC	CAWSGTLNYEQYF	.	TRBV30	.	TRBJ2-7
TGTGCCATCACCCAGGGGGAGAACACCGGGGAGCTGTTTTTT	CAITQGENTGELFF	many	TRBV10-3	TRBD1	TRBJ2-2
TGCAGCGTTGATTCCCCTAGCGGGAGGTCGTACGAGCAGTACTTC	CSVDSPSGRSYEQYF	many	TRBV29-1	TRBD2	TRBJ2-7
TGTGCCAGCAGCCAAGAAACGAGAACCCTTGAAGCTTTCTTT	CASSQETRTLEAFF	many	TRBV3-1	.	TRBJ1-1
TGCAGTGCTAGAACTCAGTGGGGGGCGCGTGAAAAACTGTTTTTT	CSARTQWGAREKLFF	many	TRBV20-1	.	TRBJ1-4
TGCGCCAGCAGCAAGGGACTAGCGGGGACCGCGGTCAACAATGAGCAGTTCTTC	CASSKGLAGTAVNNEQFF	many	TRBV5-1	TRBD2	TRBJ2-1